The present entry profiles one T cell receptor beta chain with its context. No much larger clone is present one base from it, and per-base qualities are unavailable. The time point label on this specimen signifies: cells obtained before transplantation from donor or recipient. In the mixed lymphocyte reactions, some 200,000 CFSE-labeled pre-transplant responders were plated with some 200,000 irradiated violet-dye-labeled stimulators and cultured for more than five days. After the mixed lymphocyte reaction, proliferating CD3+CD4+CFSE-low and CD3+CD8+CFSE-low responder cells were FACS-sorted on a BD Influx sorter. The data derive from a study of graft-versus-host responses after intestinal transplantation (dated by TCRdb to the early 2020s). Some background on the complete study: Recipients received multivisceral, liver-intestinal, or isolated intestinal transplants. All recipients received anti-thymocyte globulin induction followed by maintenance tacrolimus and steroids for around 3 years. Graft-versus-host and host-versus-graft alloreactive T cell clones were tracked in the graft, circulation and bone marrow after intestinal transplantation using bulk TCR-beta CDR3 sequencing. To identify alloreactive clones, pre-transplant mixed lymphocyte reaction products were sequenced and compared with unstimulated pre-transplant donor and recipient T cells. The cohort enrolled around 25 intestinal transplant recipients including one retransplant, and 3 patients lacking pretransplant specimens were excluded. Donor T cell macrochimerism was defined as a peak of at least 4% donor T cells among recipient peripheral blood mononuclear cells. Samples from a few later patients were sequenced in-house on an Illumina MiSeq with MiXCR processing rather than by the commercial service. Overall study results and their limits: GvH clones were found in recipient bone marrow, and some of the GvH clones appeared earlier in ileal mucosa or blood, which is consistent with an intestinal mucosal origin. The relatively low number and heterogeneity of intestinal transplant patients limited the conclusions. In patients with donor T cell macrochimerism, the allografts had high GvH to HvG T cell clonal ratios. Peak levels of circulating GvH clones were associated with declines in HvG clones early after transplant.

Library preparation employed the immunoSEQ multiplex PCR assay. For most patients, genomic DNA was isolated with the Qiagen DNeasy Blood and Tissue Kit and shipped frozen to Adaptive Biotechnologies for TCR sequencing. For most patients, genomic DNA was subjected to high-throughput TCR-beta CDR3 sequencing by Adaptive Biotechnologies. The paper's processing steps were these. TCR sequencing data for roughly 20 patients were retrieved from Adaptive's ImmunoSEQ software; a few other patients were processed with MiXCR and VDJtools. To correct CD4 versus CD8 sorting errors, any sequence found in both subsets at a frequency ratio below 5:1 was removed. CDR3 nucleotide sequences shared between donor and recipient were removed because their origin could not be assigned. To count as alloreactive, a clone needed at least 2-fold expansion over unstimulated cells and a minimum CFSE-low frequency of 0.002% (template counts) or 0.001% (read counts). Mappable clones were those detected in sequenced pre-transplant spleen, lymph node, or MLR CFSE-low populations of the donor or recipient. Cumulative frequency of alloreactive clones was calculated as a percentage of all sequences weighted by copy number. TCRdb mirrors the immuneACCESS table, restricted to in-frame sequences. Some clones are absent from its copies; in checked studies, under half trace to an unresolved V gene, and the reason for the others is unknown. V, J and clone size derive from that table, while D and trimming were established from the DNA sequence. A total of 10,000 to 15,000 clones appear in this sample, just under 35% of them only once. The ten largest clonotypes hold about 3.4% of the sample.

Germline trimming: 8 bases from V, 2 bases from J; junction bases outside gene matches: 6. The germline V gene (reference sequence) yields MNHEY for CDR1 and SMNVEV for CDR2. The CDR3 runs 15 amino acids, cysteine and phenylalanine included. Only the CDR3 DNA stays, 45 bases, in frame from base 1. The chain is assembled from TRBV27 and TRBJ2-7, with 13 bases in between that match TRBD2. Sequencing used alloreactive CD8+ T cells from a mixed lymphocyte reaction culture, obtained before intestinal transplant. Reading the label with the study, this specimen's cell subset or site is: CFSE-low proliferating T cells sorted from roughly six-day pre-transplant mixed lymphocyte reaction (GvH or HvG direction). The source of this sequence is a human patient who received an intestinal transplant. The encoded CDR3 is CASSPGTSGAYEQYF. The nucleotide sequence reads TGTGCCAGCTCCCCCGGGACTAGCGGGGCCTACGAGCAGTACTTC.